This is a list of T cell receptor beta chains from one sample in a study of cytomegalovirus exposure and HLA in healthy donors. Method: immunoSEQ multiplex PCR; TCRdb's copy keeps in-frame clones and lacks some. The sample includes tens of thousands of clones, approximately 70% of them seen just once. The sequenced sample consisted of PBMCs. The receptors derive from a man aged 55-75 years in good health and CMV-seropositive. The CDR3 runs from the conserved cysteine through the conserved F or W. The D gene is left open where the match is weak. Size is stated for part of the rows, as once, few or many counts, or as a class when the clone is expanded.

d_call | clone_size | j_call | v_call | cdr3_aa | cdr3_nt
TRBD1 | NA | TRBJ2-2 | TRBV9 | CASSVAGGEVGELFF | TGTGCCAGCAGCGTAGCAGGGGGCGAGGTCGGGGAGCTGTTTTTT
TRBD1 | once | TRBJ2-7 | TRBV7-2 | CASSSGLGTGEQYF | TGTGCCAGCAGCTCCGGCCTAGGGACAGGCGAGCAGTACTTC
NA | few | TRBJ2-1 | TRBV29-1 | CSVERDRAYNEQFF | TGCAGCGTTGAGCGAGACAGAGCCTACAATGAGCAGTTCTTC
NA | NA | TRBJ1-1 | TRBV19 | CASTPLWPGKEIEAFF | TGTGCCAGTACCCCCCTGTGGCCGGGGAAAGAAATTGAAGCTTTCTTT
NA | NA | TRBJ1-5 | TRBV19 | CASSSRQSGQPQHF | TGTGCCAGTAGTAGCCGACAGTCTGGTCAGCCCCAGCATTTT
NA | NA | TRBJ1-1 | TRBV29-1 | CSVVAGNTEAFF | TGCAGCGTTGTAGCGGGGAACACTGAAGCTTTCTTT
TRBD2 | NA | TRBJ2-7 | TRBV6-6 | CASSETGTNYEQYF | TGTGCCAGCAGTGAGACCGGGACTAACTACGAGCAGTACTTC
TRBD1 | few | TRBJ2-7 | TRBV6-5 | CASSYSGAGGNEQYF | TGTGCCAGCAGTTACTCTGGGGCAGGGGGCAACGAGCAGTACTTC
NA | once | TRBJ1-5 | TRBV28 | CASTPPSQPQHF | TGTGCCAGCACCCCTCCGAGCCAGCCCCAGCATTTT
TRBD2 | NA | TRBJ2-3 | TRBV9 | CASSGGGPLDTQYF | TGTGCCAGCAGCGGCGGGGGACCTTTGGATACGCAGTATTTT
TRBD2 | NA | TRBJ2-7 | TRBV4-1 | CASSQTSGVVYEQYF | TGCGCCAGCAGCCAAACTAGCGGGGTAGTCTACGAGCAGTACTTC
NA | NA | TRBJ2-2 | TRBV30 | CAWRGSGTGELFF | TGTGCCTGGCGGGGGTCGGGCACCGGGGAGCTGTTTTTT
TRBD1 | NA | TRBJ1-4 | TRBV5-1 | CASSNGDRGDEKLFF | TGCGCCAGCAGTAATGGAGACAGGGGAGATGAAAAACTGTTTTTT
NA | NA | TRBJ2-5 | TRBV5-1 | CASSPSGIRETQYF | TGCGCCAGCAGCCCCAGTGGTATTCGCGAGACCCAGTACTTC
TRBD1 | NA | TRBJ1-4 | TRBV30 | CAWSSTGAQGEKLFF | TGTGCCTGGAGTTCCACAGGGGCCCAAGGGGAAAAACTGTTTTTT
TRBD1 | NA | TRBJ2-7 | TRBV5-6 | CASSYWTGGYEQYF | TGTGCCAGCAGCTATTGGACAGGAGGATACGAGCAGTACTTC
NA | NA | TRBJ1-4 | TRBV5-4 | CASSPRGGEKKLFF | TGTGCCAGCAGTCCCCGGGGAGGGGAGAAAAAACTGTTTTTT
NA | NA | TRBJ1-2 | TRBV4-1 | CASSQVGSDYGYTF | TGCGCCAGCAGCCAAGTTGGCTCCGACTATGGCTACACCTTC
NA | NA | TRBJ1-2 | TRBV7-9 | CSSSLWRGLRGYGYTF | TGTTCCAGCAGCTTATGGCGGGGACTCCGAGGATATGGCTACACCTTC
NA | NA | TRBJ1-2 | TRBV19 | CASSSAGQYYGYTF | TGTGCCAGTAGTAGCGCCGGACAGTACTATGGCTACACCTTC
NA | NA | TRBJ2-2 | TRBV5-1 | CASSLGDRFGELFF | TGCGCCAGCAGCTTAGGCGACAGGTTCGGGGAGCTGTTTTTT
NA | NA | TRBJ2-7 | TRBV6-1 | CATTSQSPSYEQYF | TGTGCCACAACTTCTCAATCCCCCTCCTACGAGCAGTACTTC
TRBD2 | NA | TRBJ2-1 | TRBV5-1 | CASSSSSGGAHNEQFF | TGCGCCAGCAGCAGCTCTAGCGGGGGGGCCCACAATGAGCAGTTCTTC
NA | few | TRBJ1-5 | TRBV19 | CASSIDSPLVLSNQPQHF | TGTGCCAGTAGTATTGACAGTCCGTTGGTACTGAGCAATCAGCCCCAGCATTTT
TRBD1 | NA | TRBJ2-2 | TRBV4-1 | CASSRDSGGAGTGELFF | TGCGCCAGCAGCCGAGATTCAGGGGGCGCGGGGACCGGGGAGCTGTTTTTT
NA | NA | TRBJ2-7 | TRBV4-1 | CASSQDWRESGYEQYF | TGCGCCAGCAGCCAAGACTGGAGGGAGTCTGGGTACGAGCAGTACTTC
NA | NA | TRBJ2-7 | TRBV6-1 | CASSDGGITYEQYF | TGTGCCAGCAGTGACGGCGGGATTACCTACGAGCAGTACTTC
NA | NA | TRBJ1-2 | TRBV18 | CASLPPAGGSSGYTF | TGTGCCAGCCTCCCCCCCGCAGGAGGATCGAGTGGCTACACCTTC
TRBD1 | once | TRBJ2-1 | TRBV7-2 | CASSLVRSDREFF | TGTGCCAGCAGCTTAGTCCGCTCGGACAGGGAGTTCTTC